The 20 T cell receptor beta chains below were found in one sample sequenced in a study of T cells in Graves' hyperthyroidism and ophthalmopathy. RNA transcripts provided the source from which TCR beta CDR3 regions were amplified. A set of HTBI primers served as the primers for a first-round RT-PCR of the TCR CDR3. TCRdb re-called the multiplex PCR reads with MiXCR, one entry per CDR3 protein. The sample yields approximately 700,000 distinct CDR3 sequences, roughly 17% seen once. Sequenced input: blood. The source of these receptors is a man aged 18 to 29 with Graves' hyperthyroidism.

This clonotype was detected many times. V is TRBV12-3 or TRBV12-4 and J is TRBJ2-1; TRBD2 agrees at 11 bases. CDR3 length: 16 amino acids. V was pared by 5 bases and J by 5 bases, with 8 bases of the junction left unmatched. The CDR3 nucleotides are TGTGCCAGCAGTGGGGGGACTAGCGGAGCAAACAATGAGCAGTTCTTC. Translated: CASSGGTSGANNEQFF.

This clonotype was observed a few times. The gene calls are TRBV20-1 and TRBJ2-5; maybe TRBD2 (6 bases). V was trimmed by 6 bases and J by 0 bases, leaving 8 bases between them. The length of the CDR3 is 12 residues. Germline CDR1 DFQATT, CDR2 SNEGSKA (reference sequence). CDR3 nucleotides: TGCAGTGCCGCTAGCGACCAAGAGACCCAGTACTTC. Amino acids: CSAASDQETQYF.

The chain combines TRBV7-6 with TRBJ2-5; 11 bases line up with TRBD2. V shed 5 bases, J shed 5 bases, and the junction held 10 bases outside the gene matches. CDR1 and CDR2 (germline): SGHVS, FNYEAQ. CDR3 length: 16 amino acids. For the CDR3, the DNA is TGTGCCAGCAGCACCACTAGCGGGAGAGGCAAGGAGACCCAGTACTTC. Its protein is CASSTTSGRGKETQYF. The full variable domain, completed using reference TRBV7-6 and TRBJ2-5, is GAGVSQSPRYKVTKRGQDVALRCDPISGHVSLYWYRQALGQGPEFLTYFNYEAQQDKSGLPNDRFSAERPEGSISTLTIQRTEQRDSAMYRCASSTTSGRGKETQYFGPGTRLLVL.

This chain uses TRBV20-1 with TRBJ2-1; D may be TRBD2 (6 bases). Between the trimmed V and J ends, which lost 6 bases and 5 bases, there was a span of 14 bases. This CDR3 contains 13 residues. Germline-derived CDR1 and CDR2 are DFQATT and SNEGSKA (reference sequence). In DNA form, the CDR3 reads TGCAGTGCCAGAACTAGCCTCAACAATGAGCAGTTCTTC. Its translation: CSARTSLNNEQFF.

This clonotype appeared a few times. The chain combines TRBV18 with TRBJ2-4, with D possibly matching TRBD2 (8 bases). The V gene's germline CDR1 is KGHSH and CDR2 LQKENI. V gave up 3 bases and J gave up 9 bases, with 24 bases separating them. The CDR3 runs 17 residues. CDR3 sequence: CASSPVGTAGAEGIQYF. In DNA form, the CDR3 reads TGTGCCAGCTCACCGGTCGGGACAGCGGGAGCGGAGGGCATTCAGTACTTC.

This clonotype came up a few times. The chain is built from TRBV7-2 and TRBJ2-1; tentatively, D is TRBD2 (6 bases). The germline gives CDR1 SGHTA, CDR2 FQGNSA. Deletions cut 5 bases from V and 10 bases from J, with 27 bases between. CDR3 length: 17 amino acids. The CDR3 coding sequence is TGTGCCAGCAGCCCTGGGAGGCGGAGCGTCTCGGGCGGGGAGCAGTTCTTC. Protein product: CASSPGRRSVSGGEQFF.

This clonotype has just a few counts. The chain joins TRBV29-1 to TRBJ2-1; 9 nucleotides line up with TRBD1. CDR1 is SQVTM and CDR2 is ANQGSEA in the germline V gene. The CDR3 runs 15 residues. The V and J ends lost 3 bases and 5 bases, in that order; junction bases with no gene match: 8. Here the CDR3 DNA reads TGCAGCGTTGACATAACAGGGGGCCTACACAATGAGCAGTTCTTC. Protein: CSVDITGGLHNEQFF.

The sample holds many counts of this clonotype. V is TRBV28 and J is TRBJ2-5; D is undetermined. CDR1 and CDR2 (germline): MDHEN, SYDVKM. The V and J ends lost 3 bases and 5 bases respectively, with 10 bases between them. The CDR3 totals 13 residues. The CDR3: CASSFRNEETQYF. The CDR3 coding sequence is TGTGCCAGCAGTTTCCGAAACGAGGAGACCCAGTACTTC.

This clonotype came up many times. This CDR3 reads CASSLPGYYGYTF. As DNA, the CDR3 is TGTGCCAGCAGTTTACCAGGCTACTATGGCTACACCTTC. The chain has TRBV12-3 or TRBV12-4 and TRBJ1-2; D remains unclear. Trimming took 2 bases from V and 3 from J, leaving 7 bases between them. The CDR3 sequence is 13 residues long.

The sample holds many counts of this clonotype. The chain employs TRBV24-1 and TRBJ1-1, with D possibly being TRBD1 (5 bases). The CDR3 covers 13 residues. Germline V gene sequence: CDR1 KGHDR, CDR2 SFDVKD. Trimming shortened V by 0 bases and J by 8 bases, and 9 bases separated the two germline ends. The CDR3 nucleotides read TGTGCCACCAGTGATTTGGGGGACTCCGAAGCTTTCTTT. Encoded protein: CATSDLGDSEAFF.

This clonotype was recorded a few times. The chain recombines TRBV20-1 with TRBJ2-5; TRBD1 aligns across 7 bases. Germline V CDR1 and CDR2: DFQATT, SNEGSKA (reference sequence). J lost 3 bases, V lost 6 bases, and 10 bases had no gene match. This CDR3 is built from 14 residues. In nucleotides, the CDR3 is TGCAGTGCCGAACCCGGGACAGCAGAAGAGACCCAGTACTTC. It is translated as CSAEPGTAEETQYF.

The chain uses TRBV28 and TRBJ2-1; 11 nucleotides agree with TRBD2. Losses at the gene ends were 5 bases for V and 8 bases for J; bases not matched to a gene: 5. The CDR3 totals 14 residues. Germline V gene data show CDR1 as MDHEN and CDR2 as SYDVKM. CDR3 protein: CASSELAGGDEQFF. CDR3 coding DNA: TGTGCCAGCAGTGAGCTAGCGGGAGGCGATGAGCAGTTCTTC.

V is TRBV7-9 and J is TRBJ2-5; the match to TRBD2 covers 7 bases. V dropped 4 bases and J dropped 2; count of bases not matched to a gene: 10. Germline V CDR1 and CDR2: SEHNR, FQNEAQ (reference sequence). The CDR3 totals 16 residues. CDR3: CASSSRWGGPQETQYF. The CDR3 coding sequence is TGTGCCAGCAGCTCCCGCTGGGGGGGACCTCAAGAGACCCAGTACTTC.

This clonotype was observed at least ten times. V gene TRBV6-1 combines with J gene TRBJ2-2, with a weak D call TRBD2 (6 bases). Germline V gene data show CDR1 as MNHNS and CDR2 as SASEGT. The CDR3 length is 16 residues. The V and J ends lost 7 bases and 4 bases respectively, with 19 bases between them. The CDR3: CASNLGPGVGTGELFF. Here the CDR3 DNA reads TGTGCCAGCAATCTCGGCCCGGGAGTCGGCACCGGGGAGCTGTTTTTT.

This chain links TRBV7-2 with TRBJ2-7, with 14 bases identical to TRBD2. V lost 6 bases to trimming and J lost 6 bases; unmatched junction nucleotides: 10. The CDR3 is made up of 16 amino acids. Looked up from germline, CDR1 is SGHTA and CDR2 is FQGNSA. In DNA, the CDR3 is TGTGCCAGCAGTTCCGGACTAGCGGGAGGTTCGATCGAGCAGTACTTC. It specifies CASSSGLAGGSIEQYF.

This clonotype appeared once. The chain combines TRBV4-2 with TRBJ2-1; 8 bases align to TRBD2. Trimming took 0 bases from V and 14 from J; bases not matched to a gene: 9. Germline V gene data show CDR1 as LGHNA and CDR2 as YNFKEQ. The CDR3 runs 14 residues. The CDR3 nucleotides are TGTGCCAGCAGCCAAGAGGAGCGGGAGCCGACAAAGTTCTTC. Translated, it gives CASSQEEREPTKFF.

This clonotype was detected ten times or more. The chain recombines TRBV2 with TRBJ2-7, with TRBD1 matching over 7 bases. V lost 5 bases to trimming and J lost 4 bases; unmatched junction nucleotides: 5. This CDR3 has 13 residues. Germline values: CDR1 SNHLY, CDR2 FYNNEI. The CDR3 here is CASSQDRVYEQYF. The DNA of the CDR3 is TGTGCCAGCAGTCAAGACAGGGTATACGAGCAGTACTTC.

CDR3 loop: CASSEGLNEKLFF. DNA for the CDR3: TGTGCCAGCAGTGAAGGGTTAAATGAAAAACTGTTTTTT. This chain connects TRBV2 to TRBJ1-4; no reliable D call. The CDR3 spans 13 residues. In germline, CDR1 is SNHLY, CDR2 FYNNEI. With 1 base removed from V and 5 bases from J, the gap between germline ends came to 5 bases.

The V gene is TRBV28, the J gene TRBJ2-5; the match to TRBD1 covers 10 bases. The CDR3 spans 15 residues. V lost 8 bases, J lost 4 bases, and 10 bases stayed unmatched. Germline V gene lookup returns CDR1 MDHEN and CDR2 SYDVKM. CDR3 amino acids: CASSPGTGVLETQYF. The CDR3 DNA follows: TGTGCCAGCTCCCCCGGGACAGGGGTCTTAGAGACCCAGTACTTC. Using reference TRBV28 and TRBJ2-5 for the parts outside the CDR3, the full variable domain is DVKVTQSSRYLVKRTGEKVFLECVQDMDHENMFWYRQDPGLGLRLIYFSYDVKMKEKGDIPEGYSVSREKKERFSLILESASTNQTSMYLCASSPGTGVLETQYFGPGTRLLVL.

This clonotype was seen at least ten times. The genes are TRBV7-9 and TRBJ2-7; 12 nucleotides line up with TRBD2. CDR3 length: 15 residues. Germline V gives CDR1 SEHNR, CDR2 FQNEAQ (reference sequence). V gave up 5 bases and J gave up 6 bases; unmatched junction bases: 8. The CDR3 here is CASSATSGRIIEQYF. CDR3 in DNA: TGTGCCAGCAGCGCCACTAGCGGGAGGATAATCGAGCAGTACTTC.